This passage covers 3 T cell receptor beta chains from one sample sequenced in a study of control samples from healthy donors and cancer patients. TCRdb's copy holds only in-frame clones and misses some; the assay was immunoSEQ multiplex PCR. The data hold approximately 87,000 clones, with 93% observed a single time. The specimen was PBMCs. The receptors were gathered from a woman between 35 and 50 years old with lung cancer.

J is TRBJ2-7 and V is TRBV5-1, with 8 nucleotides matching TRBD2. The CDR3 covers 18 residues. The V gene end was trimmed by 3 bases and the J gene end by 0 bases; junction bases not matched to a gene: 14. Germline CDR1 reads SGHRS; CDR2 reads YFSETQ. The CDR3: CASSSRSRTSRSSYEQYF. CDR3 nucleotide sequence: TGCGCCAGCAGCTCCAGATCCCGGACTAGCCGGAGCTCCTACGAGCAGTACTTC.

The chain links TRBV5-1 to TRBJ1-1, with D unresolved. The CDR3 sequence is 11 residues long. V lost 7 bases and J lost 2, with 6 bases in between. Germline V gives CDR1 SGHRS, CDR2 YFSETQ. The CDR3 loop reads CASPGNTEAFF. CDR3 coding DNA: TGCGCCAGCCCCGGCAACACTGAAGCTTTCTTT.

For the CDR3, the DNA is TGTGCCAGCAGGGGCCACGCCTACGAGCAGTACTTC. Translated: CASRGHAYEQYF. The chain employs TRBV7-9 and TRBJ2-7; D is unclear. Trimming took off 6 bases at V and 2 bases at J, with 8 bases between the two ends. The CDR3 is 12 residues long. Germline values: CDR1 SEHNR, CDR2 FQNEAQ (reference sequence).